Listed here are 11 T cell receptor beta chains from one sample, sequenced in a study of vaccination and CD4 T cells after COVID-19. No antigen is known for these receptors. The Oncomine TCR Beta short-read assay was what sequenced the DNA obtained from cultured CD4+ T cells. Each CDR3 protein is one row after TCRdb ran MiXCR on the PCR reads. The sample yields under 9,500 distinct CDR3 sequences, 65% to 85% seen once. As for treatment: approximately 9-day PBMC culture with coronavirus spike peptide pools or control peptides (ViraFEST assay). Sequenced material: CD4+ T cells from blood, cultured in vitro. These receptors were obtained from a human donor who had recovered from COVID-19.

The J gene is TRBJ2-7, the V gene TRBV6-1, with D perhaps matching TRBD1 or TRBD2 (5 bases each). Looked up from germline, CDR1 is MNHNS and CDR2 is SASEGT. V lost 7 bases, J lost 0 bases, and 13 bases lay in between. The CDR3 has 14 residues. The CDR3 loop reads CASTRDGSSYEQYF. CDR3 coding DNA: TGTGCCAGCACCCGGGACGGTAGCTCCTACGAGCAGTACTTC.

CDR3 DNA sequence: TGTGCCAGTAGTCAAGGACTAGCGGGAGGGGAAGAGACCCAGTACTTC. Protein sequence: CASSQGLAGGEETQYF. V gene TRBV19 combines with J gene TRBJ2-5, with TRBD2 identical over 15 bases. With 5 bases clipped from V and 3 bases from J, the junction kept 4 bases outside the gene matches. The CDR3 runs 16 residues. Per the germline V gene, CDR1 is LNHDA and CDR2 is SQIVND (reference sequence).

This clonotype was detected a few times. The DNA for the CDR3 is TGTGCCTCTCGGGAGGACCCTCTCTCCTACGAGCAGTACTTC. Amino acid sequence: CASREDPLSYEQYF. The chain carries TRBV30 and TRBJ2-7; 7 nucleotides agree with TRBD2. With V trimmed by 7 bases and J by 0 bases, 9 bases remained unmatched. The CDR3 contains 14 residues. The germline V gene has CDR1 GTSNPN and CDR2 SVGIG (reference sequence). The variable domain in full, completed from reference TRBV30 and TRBJ2-7, reads SQTIHQWPATLVQPVGSPLSLECTVEGTSNPNLYWYRQAAGRGLQLLFYSVGIGQISSEVPQNLSASRPQDRQFILSSKKLLLSDSGFYLCASREDPLSYEQYFGPGTRLTVT.

In DNA, the CDR3 is TGTGCCACCAGCAGAGCCGGGACAGGGAGAAACGAGCAGTACTTC. This gives the protein CATSRAGTGRNEQYF. The rearrangement joins TRBV15 to TRBJ2-7, with TRBD1 identical over 9 bases. The CDR3 extends over 15 amino acids. CDR1 is LNHNV and CDR2 is YYDKDF in the germline V gene (reference sequence). The ends lost 1 base at V and 5 bases at J; junction bases unmatched: 6.

The chain links TRBV5-1 to TRBJ2-7, with a tentative D call TRBD1 (6 bases). The ends were cut back, 0 bases at V and 2 bases at J, with 9 bases in the middle. The CDR3 length is 14 residues. Germline V gene sequence: CDR1 SGHRS, CDR2 YFSETQ. The CDR3 DNA follows: TGCGCCAGCAGCTTGGATCGGGACACCTACGAGCAGTACTTC. This translates into CASSLDRDTYEQYF.

This chain links TRBV29-1 with TRBJ1-2; unclear D gene. Trimming stripped 7 bases from V and 4 bases from J, with 13 bases between. Germline V gives CDR1 SQVTM, CDR2 ANQGSEA. The CDR3 totals 12 residues. CDR3 protein: CSAEEAGYGYTF. The CDR3, as DNA: TGCAGCGCTGAGGAGGCAGGCTATGGCTACACCTTC.

The chain combines TRBV5-5 with TRBJ2-7, with D unclear. This CDR3 has 12 amino acids. V lost 3 bases and J lost 1, with 5 bases in between. Germline V gives CDR1 SGHKS, CDR2 YYEKEE (reference sequence). In DNA, the CDR3 is TGTGCCAGCAGCTCTGGTTCCTACGAGCAGTACTTC. The encoded protein is CASSSGSYEQYF.

V and J are TRBV6-1 and TRBJ2-2, with a tentative D call TRBD1 (5 bases). Germline V gene lookup returns CDR1 MNHNS and CDR2 SASEGT. This CDR3 comprises 13 residues. Trimming took 6 bases from V and 1 from J, leaving 6 bases between them. The CDR3 DNA is TGTGCCAGCAGAAGGGGGAACACCGGGGAGCTGTTTTTT. It yields the protein CASRRGNTGELFF.

This clonotype has more than one count but fewer than ten. The chain is built from TRBV7-2 and TRBJ1-5, with D possibly TRBD1 on 5 matching bases. V was clipped by 1 base and J by 4 bases, with 11 bases between them. The CDR3 has 15 amino acids. Germline-derived CDR1 and CDR2 are SGHTA and FQGNSA. The DNA of the CDR3 is TGTGCCAGCAGCTTAGGTTCAGGGTCGAATCAGCCCCAGCATTTT. This encodes CASSLGSGSNQPQHF.

The chain links TRBV19 to TRBJ1-2; TRBD1 is a possible D gene (5 bases). This CDR3 comprises 16 residues. Trimming stripped 8 bases from V and 0 bases from J, with 19 bases between. Per the germline V gene, CDR1 is LNHDA and CDR2 is SQIVND (reference sequence). The CDR3 DNA follows: TGTGCCAGTTCAGCAACCGGAGGGGCTTCTAACTATGGCTACACCTTC. This translates into CASSATGGASNYGYTF.

The V call is TRBV7-2, the J call TRBJ2-5; the D is unclear. Germline values: CDR1 SGHTA, CDR2 FQGNSA. V lost 5 bases, J lost 1 base, and 8 bases lay in between. This CDR3 has 13 residues. The DNA of the CDR3 is TGTGCCAGCAGCCACCCAGCCCAAGAGACCCAGTACTTC. Protein product: CASSHPAQETQYF.